This record covers a single TCR beta chain. This clonotype occurred a few times. Its cognate antigen has yet to be identified. Nothing much larger sits one base from this clone, and base qualities are not available. CDR1 LNHDA and CDR2 SQIVND are derived from the germline V gene (reference sequence). The CDR3, cysteine through phenylalanine, is 14 amino acids long. The CDR3 DNA has 42 bases and is translated from base 1. V and J are truncated by 3 bases and 6 bases respectively, leaving an intervening sequence of 12 bases. This record comes from a study of T cell repertoires in cytomegalovirus infection (dated by TCRdb to between 2018 and 2021). At the level of the whole study: The HLA type of each donor mattered for the analysis, because public TCR beta signatures pointed to carriage of CMV infection along with the matching HLA type.

Paper-wide results and their limitations: Cumulative frequency of public TCR beta family members discriminated carriers of CMV infection plus the relevant HLA type in this cohort and an independent 352-donor cohort. The ex vivo response was dominated by HLA-C-restricted CMV-specific TCR beta clonotypes, which also provided the single most frequent clonotype in two of eight donors.

This sample was sequenced with an Illumina HiSeq 1500. TCRdb redid the processing of the public reads, applying fastp at Q25 and MiXCR, and retained in-frame beta chains. Rows with one shared CDR3 protein collapse into an entry with the most common genes and DNA. Counted in this sample were around 740,000 distinct CDR3 sequences; less than 40% of them appeared once. The ten largest account for under 3.5% of the sample. Sequencing was carried out using PBMCs. The chain links TRBV19 with TRBJ2-1; the D gene is not confidently resolved. The sequence derives from a human donor in good health (CMV status not recorded). Some clones in this sample may be carry-over from other donors' samples. The DNA sequence reads TGTGCCAGTAGTATCTACGTGGACGGCAATGAGCAGTTCTTC. The resulting protein is CASSIYVDGNEQFF.